The 27 T cell receptor beta chains below all came from one sample that was sequenced in a study of Ad26.COV2.S vaccination and SARS-CoV-2 variants. Here immunoSEQ multiplex PCR was the method, and the copy in TCRdb shows in-frame clones only, minus some. The sample contains hundreds of thousands of clones, 70% to 90% of which appear only once. Treatment in this sample: around 19 received Ad26.COV2.S at low or high dose, single or two shots; roughly five received placebo; per-sample allocation not given. Each sample was drawn 63 days after the first injection (of vaccine or placebo). The source material was peripheral blood, sampled in a trial of Ad26.COV2.S vaccine versus placebo. The receptors shown here come from a person aged 18-60 years who received the Ad26.COV2.S COVID-19 vaccine or a placebo.

The chain joins TRBV3-1 (or the pseudogene TRBV3-2) to TRBJ1-6, with D uncertain. CDR3 length: 13 amino acids. Trimming left V 1 base short and J 11 bases short, with 9 bases between. Germline CDR1 is LGHDT and CDR2 is YNNKEL (reference sequence). As DNA, the CDR3 is TGTGCCAGCAGCCAAGGTGCGACCCCACCCCTCCACTTT. Translating gives CASSQGATPPLHF.

The table lists this clone with a count of one. The CDR3 spells CAWSDGHPGNTIYF. DNA for the CDR3: TGTGCCTGGAGTGACGGTCATCCTGGAAACACCATATATTTT. This chain links TRBV30 with TRBJ1-3; D remains ambiguous. V was clipped by 1 base and J by 2 bases, with 9 bases between them. CDR3 size: 14 residues. The germline V gene has CDR1 GTSNPN and CDR2 SVGIG (reference sequence). Based on the CDR3 plus reference TRBV30 and TRBJ1-3, the full variable domain is SQTIHQWPATLVQPVGSPLSLECTVEGTSNPNLYWYRQAAGRGLQLLFYSVGIGQISSEVPQNLSASRPQDRQFILSSKKLLLSDSGFYLCAWSDGHPGNTIYFGEGSWLTVV.

The V and J genes are TRBV4-2 and TRBJ1-6; D gene ambiguous. Trimming took off 1 base at V and 5 bases at J, with 9 bases between the two ends. The germline V gene encodes CDR1 LGHNA and CDR2 YNFKEQ. This CDR3 has 15 residues. This CDR3 is CASSQGAADNSPLHF. The CDR3 nucleotides are TGTGCCAGCAGCCAAGGAGCAGCAGATAATTCACCCCTCCACTTT.

V and J are TRBV4-2 and TRBJ2-7, with D tentatively TRBD1 or TRBD2 (5 bases each). V lost 0 bases to trimming and J lost 6 bases, with 18 bases between them. The CDR3 is 16 amino acids. Germline-derived CDR1 and CDR2 are LGHNA and YNFKEQ. CDR3 DNA sequence: TGTGCCAGCAGCCAAGAGGGGGAGCCCGCCCGTCGCGAGCAGTACTTC. The encoded protein is CASSQEGEPARREQYF.

V gene TRBV7-2 combines with J gene TRBJ1-3, with D hard to call. Looked up from germline, CDR1 is SGHTA and CDR2 is FQGNSA. The length of the CDR3 is 15 residues. V was trimmed by 4 bases and J by 1 base, leaving 11 bases between them. CDR3 in DNA: TGTGCCAGCAGCTATGACGGCGAGTCTGGAAACACCATATATTTT. Translation gives CASSYDGESGNTIYF.

The chain recombines TRBV18 with TRBJ1-2; 7 bases match TRBD1. This CDR3 spans 14 amino acids. The V and J ends lost 4 bases and 4 bases, in that order; junction bases with no gene match: 6. Germline V gene data show CDR1 as KGHSH and CDR2 as LQKENI. The CDR3 region has the DNA TGTGCCAGCTCACTCGGACAGGCAGCCTATGGCTACACCTTC. It encodes CASSLGQAAYGYTF.

This chain connects TRBV29-1 to TRBJ2-5; D is unresolved. The germline V gene encodes CDR1 SQVTM and CDR2 ANQGSEA. Between the trimmed V and J ends, which lost 3 bases and 2 bases, there was a span of 4 bases. The CDR3 is 11 amino acids. CDR3 coding DNA: TGCAGCGTTGACGGGCAAGAGACCCAGTACTTC. Translation: CSVDGQETQYF.

This clone was seen only once. The V call is TRBV20-1, the J call TRBJ1-1; no clear D gene. Germline V gene sequence: CDR1 DFQATT, CDR2 SNEGSKA (reference sequence). There are 11 residues in the CDR3. With 2 bases removed from V and 5 bases from J, the gap between germline ends came to 6 bases. The CDR3 DNA follows: TGCAGTGCTAGACGCCAGACTGAAGCTTTCTTT. This codes for CSARRQTEAFF.

The gene calls are TRBV6-6 and TRBJ2-2, with 12 bases aligning to TRBD2. Trimming cost V 5 bases and J 5 bases; bases outside gene matches: 6. This CDR3 spans 16 amino acids. Germline CDR1 is MNHNY and CDR2 is SVGAGI (reference sequence). This CDR3 reads CASSRLAGESTGELFF. CDR3 DNA sequence: TGTGCCAGCAGTAGACTAGCGGGAGAGTCAACCGGGGAGCTGTTTTTT.

The gene calls are TRBV3-1 (or the pseudogene TRBV3-2) and TRBJ1-4; D gene uncertain. There are 15 residues in the CDR3. Germline V gene sequence: CDR1 LGHDT, CDR2 YNNKEL (reference sequence). With 1 base removed from V and 2 bases from J, the gap between germline ends came to 8 bases. For the CDR3, the DNA is TGTGCCAGCAGCCAAGTATCTGGGACTAATGAAAAACTGTTTTTT. Translation gives CASSQVSGTNEKLFF.

J is TRBJ2-7 and V is TRBV4-2; 8 bases agree with TRBD1. This CDR3 has 15 residues. From germline, CDR1 is LGHNA and CDR2 YNFKEQ. V gave up 3 bases and J gave up 4 bases; unmatched junction bases: 8. The CDR3 sequence is CASSHPTGDPYEQYF. CDR3 in DNA: TGTGCCAGCAGCCACCCGACAGGGGATCCTTACGAGCAGTACTTC.

This chain links TRBV7-9 with TRBJ2-5; 9 nucleotides align to TRBD2. This CDR3 is built from 15 residues. J gave up 5 bases and V 2 bases, and 6 bases lay outside the gene matches. Germline-derived CDR1 and CDR2 are SEHNR and FQNEAQ (reference sequence). Written as DNA, the CDR3 is TGTGCCAGCAGCTTATTCCTAGCGGGAATGGAGACCCAGTACTTC. It is translated as CASSLFLAGMETQYF.

This clone was observed a single time. This chain links TRBV18 with TRBJ2-7; D is perhaps TRBD2 (6 bases). Trimming removed 6 bases from V and 5 bases from J, with 17 bases in between. The CDR3 runs 14 residues. Germline V gives CDR1 KGHSH, CDR2 LQKENI. Here the CDR3 DNA reads TGTGCCAGCTCCCTAGGGGCGGGGATCCACGAGCAGTACTTC. Its protein product is CASSLGAGIHEQYF.

As DNA, the CDR3 is TGTGCCAGCAGCCGGGACACCGGAGGGGGCTACACCTTC. The encoded protein is CASSRDTGGGYTF. The chain is built from TRBV7-2 and TRBJ1-2; weak D call: TRBD1 (6 bases). This CDR3 is built from 13 residues. Germline CDR1 and CDR2: SGHTA and FQGNSA. V lost 5 bases and J 8 bases, leaving 15 bases between the germline ends.

The chain has TRBV4-1 and TRBJ1-1; tentatively, D is TRBD1 (5 bases). The CDR3 consists of 14 residues. V was shortened by 2 bases and J by 1 base, with 8 bases between the two germline ends. Germline V gene lookup returns CDR1 MGHRA and CDR2 YSYEKL. The CDR3 DNA is TGCGCCAGCAGCCAATTTACAGGGAACACTGAAGCTTTCTTT. The encoded protein is CASSQFTGNTEAFF.

This rearrangement joins TRBV6-5 to TRBJ1-1, with D perhaps TRBD1 (6 bases). Trimming left V 10 bases short and J 5 bases short, with 17 bases between. CDR3 size: 13 residues. CDR1 MNHEY and CDR2 SVGAGI come from the germline V gene. The CDR3 DNA follows: TGTGCCAATAACAGGGACAAGGATACTGAAGCTTTCTTT. Amino acids: CANNRDKDTEAFF.

The V call is TRBV7-2, the J call TRBJ2-1, with a possible D match to TRBD2 (7 bases). The CDR3 covers 16 residues. CDR1 and CDR2 (germline): SGHTA, FQGNSA. V lost 0 bases and J 3 bases, leaving 12 bases between the germline ends. The CDR3 sequence: CASSLAGGGLYNEQFF. CDR3 bases: TGTGCCAGCAGCTTAGCCGGCGGGGGCCTCTACAATGAGCAGTTCTTC.

The chain couples TRBV7-2 to TRBJ1-1, with 7 nucleotides matching TRBD1. Looked up from germline, CDR1 is SGHTA and CDR2 is FQGNSA. CDR3 length: 14 residues. V lost 5 bases to trimming and J lost 1 base; unmatched junction nucleotides: 4. Written as DNA, the CDR3 is TGTGCCAGCAGCCCCCGGGACAGGAACACTGAAGCTTTCTTT. This translates into CASSPRDRNTEAFF.

The chain recombines TRBV7-9 with TRBJ2-1, with a tentative D call TRBD2 (6 bases). Germline lookup yields CDR1 SEHNR and CDR2 FQNEAQ (reference sequence). This CDR3 is built from 15 residues. V dropped 3 bases and J dropped 12 bases, with 21 bases sitting between them. The CDR3 sequence: CASSFSDRRGYGQFF. CDR3 DNA: TGTGCCAGCAGCTTTTCAGACCGGAGGGGTTACGGGCAGTTCTTC.

The chain combines TRBV3-1 (or the pseudogene TRBV3-2) with TRBJ2-2; D unresolved. The V and J ends lost 0 bases and 1 base respectively, with 0 bases between them. Per germline, CDR1 LGHDT and CDR2 YNNKEL (reference sequence). There are 13 residues in the CDR3. The CDR3 DNA reads as TGTGCCAGCAGCCAAGAGAACACCGGGGAGCTGTTTTTT. It is translated as CASSQENTGELFF.

This chain joins TRBV5-6 and TRBJ1-4, with a tentative D call TRBD1 (6 bases). The V and J ends lost 4 bases and 8 bases respectively, with 18 bases between them. The CDR3 covers 15 residues. In germline, CDR1 is SGHDT, CDR2 YYEEEE. The CDR3 protein is CASSPTPTGQEKLFF. The CDR3 DNA sequence: TGTGCCAGCAGCCCTACCCCCACAGGGCAGGAAAAACTGTTTTTT.

The gene calls are TRBV11-3 and TRBJ2-3; possibly TRBD2 for D (5 bases). The V end was cut by 5 bases, the J end by 2 bases, with 8 bases between. The CDR3 has 13 amino acids. Per germline, CDR1 SGHNT and CDR2 YENEEA. In nucleotides, the CDR3 is TGTGCCAGCAGCAAGGGAGTCACAGATACGCAGTATTTT. It codes for CASSKGVTDTQYF.

This clone was observed a single time. This rearrangement joins TRBV14 to TRBJ2-1; 7 nucleotides match TRBD2. The junction had 3 bases not matched to a gene; V was cut back by 4 bases and J by 3 bases. This CDR3 has 14 amino acids. The germline V gene has CDR1 SGHDN and CDR2 FVKESK. CDR3 DNA sequence: TGTGCCAGCAGCCGGGCTAGCGGCTACAATGAGCAGTTCTTC. Encoded protein: CASSRASGYNEQFF.

The chain links TRBV6-1 to TRBJ1-5; D gene ambiguous. This CDR3 contains 14 residues. Trimming shortened V by 3 bases and J by 1 base, and 7 bases separated the two germline ends. CDR1 and CDR2 (germline): MNHNS, SASEGT. The CDR3 protein is CASSERESNQPQHF. The CDR3 DNA sequence: TGTGCCAGCAGTGAGAGGGAAAGCAATCAGCCCCAGCATTTT.

V is TRBV19 and J is TRBJ2-7; 9 bases fit TRBD2. Germline loops: CDR1 LNHDA, CDR2 SQIVND (reference sequence). This CDR3 spans 15 amino acids. The V and J ends lost 3 bases and 2 bases, in that order; junction bases with no gene match: 5. The CDR3 region is CASSISSSGTYEQYF. The CDR3 DNA follows: TGTGCCAGTAGTATCTCATCTAGCGGGACCTACGAGCAGTACTTC.

V usage is TRBV7-9 and J usage is TRBJ1-6; no clear D gene. Germline V gene sequence: CDR1 SEHNR, CDR2 FQNEAQ (reference sequence). Trimming pared 4 bases from V and 7 bases from J, leaving 17 bases between. The CDR3 sequence is 16 residues long. CDR3 residues: CASSSPVGFSNSPLHF. CDR3 sequence (DNA): TGTGCCAGCAGCTCCCCGGTGGGCTTCTCGAATTCACCCCTCCACTTT.

The chain couples TRBV24-1 to TRBJ1-5, with D unresolved. The V end lost 2 bases, the J end lost 1 base, and 8 bases lay between the germline ends. Germline V gene data show CDR1 as KGHDR and CDR2 as SFDVKD. This CDR3 spans 15 amino acids. The CDR3 nucleotides are TGTGCCACCAGTGATTCGGGCGGAAGCAATCAGCCCCAGCATTTT. Encoded protein: CATSDSGGSNQPQHF.